This TCR beta chain originates from a study of CD8+ T cells in alopecia areata. In each case, RNA was isolated and then reverse transcribed into cDNA as the sequencing template. Clones were read by immunoSEQ multiplex PCR, and TCRdb kept only the in-frame ones, dropping some. The repertoire includes some 200,000 clones, around two fifths of them detected once, and about 2.6% sits in the top ten. Per germline, CDR1 SGHDN and CDR2 FVKESK. CDR3 length: 13 amino acids. The V and J ends lost 1 base and 2 bases respectively, with 5 bases between them. Specified treatment: oral pan-JAK inhibitor, 5-10 mg twice daily.

The sample consisted of CD4+ T cells sorted from blood, taken between weeks 36 and 40, from a patient treated with tofacitinib. The chain carries TRBV14 and TRBJ1-2; tentative D call: TRBD1 (5 bases). The receptor was isolated from a human donor with alopecia areata. The CDR3 reads CASSQAGNYGYTF. For the CDR3, the DNA is TGTGCCAGCAGCCAAGCAGGGAACTATGGCTACACCTTC.